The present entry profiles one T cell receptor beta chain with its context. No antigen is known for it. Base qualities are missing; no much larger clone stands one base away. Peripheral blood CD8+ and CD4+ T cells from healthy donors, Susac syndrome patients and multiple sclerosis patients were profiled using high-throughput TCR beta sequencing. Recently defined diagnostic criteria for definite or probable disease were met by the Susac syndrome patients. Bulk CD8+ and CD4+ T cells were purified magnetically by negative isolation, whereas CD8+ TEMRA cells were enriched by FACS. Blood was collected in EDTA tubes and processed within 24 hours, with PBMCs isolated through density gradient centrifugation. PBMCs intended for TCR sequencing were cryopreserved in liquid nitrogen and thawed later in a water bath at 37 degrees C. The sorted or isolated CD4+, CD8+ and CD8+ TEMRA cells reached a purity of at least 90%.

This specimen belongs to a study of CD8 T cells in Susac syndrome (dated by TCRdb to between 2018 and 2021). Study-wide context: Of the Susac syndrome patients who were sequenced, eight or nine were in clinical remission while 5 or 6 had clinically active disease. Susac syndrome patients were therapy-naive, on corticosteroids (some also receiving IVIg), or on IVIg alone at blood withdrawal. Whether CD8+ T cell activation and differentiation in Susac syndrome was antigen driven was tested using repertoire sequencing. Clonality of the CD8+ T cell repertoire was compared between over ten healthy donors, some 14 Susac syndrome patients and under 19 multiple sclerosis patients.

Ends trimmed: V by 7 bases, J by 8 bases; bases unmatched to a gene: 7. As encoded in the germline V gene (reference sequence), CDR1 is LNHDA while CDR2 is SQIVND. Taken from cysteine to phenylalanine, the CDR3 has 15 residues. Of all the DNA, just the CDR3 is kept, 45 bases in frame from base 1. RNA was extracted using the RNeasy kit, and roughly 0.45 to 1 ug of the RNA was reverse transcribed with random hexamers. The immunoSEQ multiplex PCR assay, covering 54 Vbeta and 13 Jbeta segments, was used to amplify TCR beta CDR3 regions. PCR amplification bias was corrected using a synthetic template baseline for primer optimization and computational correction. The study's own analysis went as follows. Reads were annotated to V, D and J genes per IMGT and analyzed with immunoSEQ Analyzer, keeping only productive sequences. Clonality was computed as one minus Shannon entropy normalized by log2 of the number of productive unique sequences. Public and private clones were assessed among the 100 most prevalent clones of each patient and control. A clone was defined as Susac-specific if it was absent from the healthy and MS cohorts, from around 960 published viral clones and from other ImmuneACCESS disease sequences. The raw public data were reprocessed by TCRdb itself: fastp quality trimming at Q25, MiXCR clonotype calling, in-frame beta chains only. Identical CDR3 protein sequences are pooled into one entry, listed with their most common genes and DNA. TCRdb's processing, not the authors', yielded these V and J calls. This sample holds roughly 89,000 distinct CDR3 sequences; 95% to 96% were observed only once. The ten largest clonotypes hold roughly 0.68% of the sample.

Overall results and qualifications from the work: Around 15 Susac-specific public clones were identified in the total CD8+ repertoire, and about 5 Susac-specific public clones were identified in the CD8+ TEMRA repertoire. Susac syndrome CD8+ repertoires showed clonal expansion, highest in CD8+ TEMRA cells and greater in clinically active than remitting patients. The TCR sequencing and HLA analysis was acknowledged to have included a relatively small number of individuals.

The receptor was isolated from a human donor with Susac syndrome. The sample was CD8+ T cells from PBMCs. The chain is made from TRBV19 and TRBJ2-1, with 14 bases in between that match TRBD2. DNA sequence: TGTGCCAGTATGGGGACTAGCGGGGGAGGTGATGAGCAGTTCTTC. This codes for CASMGTSGGGDEQFF.